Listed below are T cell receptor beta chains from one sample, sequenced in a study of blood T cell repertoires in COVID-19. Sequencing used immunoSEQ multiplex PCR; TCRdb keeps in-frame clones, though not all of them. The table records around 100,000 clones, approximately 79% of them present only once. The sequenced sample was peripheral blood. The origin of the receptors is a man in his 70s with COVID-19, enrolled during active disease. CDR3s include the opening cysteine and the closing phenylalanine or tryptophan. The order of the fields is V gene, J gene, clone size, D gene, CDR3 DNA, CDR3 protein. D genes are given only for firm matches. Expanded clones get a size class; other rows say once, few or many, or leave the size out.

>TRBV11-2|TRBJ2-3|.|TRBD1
TGTGCCAGCAGCTTAGGTCCGGGACAGGGCACAGATACGCAGTATTTT
CASSLGPGQGTDTQYF
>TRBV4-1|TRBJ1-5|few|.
TGCGCCAGCAGCCCCCGGGAAGGCAATCAGCCCCAGCATTTT
CASSPREGNQPQHF
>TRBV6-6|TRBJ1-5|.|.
TGTGCCAGCAGGCCGGGGGGGGCGGGCAATCAGCCCCAGCATTTT
CASRPGGAGNQPQHF
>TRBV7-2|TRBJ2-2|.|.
TGTGCCAGCAGCTTAACGCGAACGCAAACCGGGGAGCTGTTTTTT
CASSLTRTQTGELFF
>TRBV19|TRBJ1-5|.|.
TGTGCCAGTAGTATAGGGTCGGGGGGAAATCAGCCCCAGCATTTT
CASSIGSGGNQPQHF
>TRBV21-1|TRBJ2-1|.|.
TGTGCCAGCAGCATAGGGACTAGCGGGAGTATGAGTGGGCAGTTCTTC
CASSIGTSGSMSGQFF
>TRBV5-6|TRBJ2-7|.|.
TGTGCCAGCAGCTTAATAGTCTCCTACGAGCAGTACTTC
CASSLIVSYEQYF
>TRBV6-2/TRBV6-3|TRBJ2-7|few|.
TGTGCCAGCAGTTCATCAGGAGGCGGGGCGAGGTACGAGCAGTACTTC
CASSSSGGGARYEQYF
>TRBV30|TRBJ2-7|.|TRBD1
TGTGCCTGGAGTGCTTGGACAGGGGCCTACGAGCAGTACTTC
CAWSAWTGAYEQYF
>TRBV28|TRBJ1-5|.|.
TGTGCCAGCAGCTCTGGGGGACCGGGGGCCCAGCATTTT
CASSSGGPGAQHF
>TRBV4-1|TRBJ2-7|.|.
TGCGCCAGCAGCCCGATCGGACAAGGCAAAGCCTACGAGCAGTACTTC
CASSPIGQGKAYEQYF
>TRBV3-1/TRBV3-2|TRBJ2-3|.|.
TGTGCCAGCAGCCATGGACAGAATACAATGGGCACAGATACGCAGTATTTT
CASSHGQNTMGTDTQYF
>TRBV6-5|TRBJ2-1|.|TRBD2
TGTGCCAGCAGTTACGGTACTAGCGGGAGCCTTTTGGAGTTCTTC
CASSYGTSGSLLEFF
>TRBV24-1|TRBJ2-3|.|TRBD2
TGTGCCACCAGTTTAGCGGGAGGGTCTACAGATACGCAGTATTTT
CATSLAGGSTDTQYF
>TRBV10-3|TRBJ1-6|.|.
TGTGCCATCAGTGGTTCGTCGTCACCCCTCCACTTT
CAISGSSSPLHF